This is a list of T cell receptor beta chains from one sample in a study of PD-1 blockade in mismatch repair-deficient tumors. What these receptors recognize is not known. TCRdb keeps only in-frame clones here, not all; method: immunoSEQ multiplex PCR. The sample lists around 15,000 clones, approximately 80% seen once, with approximately 11% in the top ten. The specimen was cells cultured in vitro, collected from a patient treated with pembrolizumab. These receptors were collected from an adult with mismatch repair-deficient cancer. The CDR3 runs from the conserved cysteine through the conserved F or W. The order of the fields is clone size, V gene, J gene, D gene, CDR3 protein, CDR3 DNA. The D gene is left open where the match is weak. Expanded clones get a size class; other rows say once, few or many, or leave the size out.

clone_size: once
v_call: TRBV13
j_call: TRBJ2-7
d_call: TRBD2
cdr3_aa: CASSLGTSGSRYEQYF
cdr3_nt: TGTGCCAGCAGCTTAGGGACTAGCGGAAGCCGCTACGAGCAGTACTTC

clone_size: NA
v_call: TRBV28
j_call: TRBJ2-4
d_call: NA
cdr3_aa: CASTLRGASAKNIQYF
cdr3_nt: TGTGCCAGCACCCTTAGGGGGGCTTCTGCCAAAAACATTCAGTACTTC

clone_size: NA
v_call: TRBV28
j_call: TRBJ2-3
d_call: TRBD1
cdr3_aa: CASSLIQIDRGEDTQYF
cdr3_nt: TGTGCCAGCAGTCTAATCCAAATCGACAGGGGAGAGGATACGCAGTATTTT

clone_size: few
v_call: TRBV30
j_call: TRBJ1-1
d_call: NA
cdr3_aa: CAWSAGSGVNTEAFF
cdr3_nt: TGTGCCTGGAGTGCCGGATCGGGCGTGAACACTGAAGCTTTCTTT

clone_size: NA
v_call: TRBV10-2
j_call: TRBJ2-4
d_call: NA
cdr3_aa: CASNTGKNIQYF
cdr3_nt: TGCGCCAGCAATACGGGCAAAAACATTCAGTACTTC

clone_size: NA
v_call: TRBV29-1
j_call: TRBJ2-1
d_call: NA
cdr3_aa: CSVEVPSLHYEQFF
cdr3_nt: TGCAGCGTTGAAGTGCCTAGCCTCCACTATGAGCAGTTCTTC

clone_size: NA
v_call: TRBV5-4
j_call: TRBJ2-3
d_call: TRBD2
cdr3_aa: CASSSGLVRVTDTQYF
cdr3_nt: TGTGCCAGCAGCTCCGGACTAGTTCGGGTTACAGATACGCAGTATTTT

clone_size: NA
v_call: TRBV6-4
j_call: TRBJ2-3
d_call: TRBD1
cdr3_aa: CASSPGTGDTDTQYF
cdr3_nt: TGTGCCAGCAGCCCCGGGACAGGGGACACAGATACGCAGTATTTT

clone_size: NA
v_call: TRBV12-5
j_call: TRBJ2-1
d_call: TRBD1
cdr3_aa: CASGPGTDNNEQFF
cdr3_nt: TGTGCTAGTGGTCCCGGGACAGACAACAATGAGCAGTTCTTC

clone_size: NA
v_call: TRBV30
j_call: TRBJ2-1
d_call: NA
cdr3_aa: CAWKLDRWGLGEQFF
cdr3_nt: TGTGCCTGGAAGTTGGATCGCTGGGGGCTGGGTGAGCAGTTCTTC

clone_size: NA
v_call: TRBV28
j_call: TRBJ2-5
d_call: NA
cdr3_aa: CASSPGMQETQYF
cdr3_nt: TGTGCCAGCAGTCCCGGAATGCAAGAGACCCAGTACTTC

clone_size: NA
v_call: TRBV7-3
j_call: TRBJ1-1
d_call: NA
cdr3_aa: CASRVGGNTEAFF
cdr3_nt: TGTGCCAGCAGAGTCGGTGGGAACACTGAAGCTTTCTTT

clone_size: NA
v_call: TRBV28
j_call: TRBJ2-7
d_call: NA
cdr3_aa: CASSFGNYYEQYF
cdr3_nt: TGTGCCAGCAGTTTTGGGAATTACTACGAGCAGTACTTC

clone_size: NA
v_call: TRBV21-1
j_call: TRBJ1-1
d_call: NA
cdr3_aa: CASSTRQGKDTEAFF
cdr3_nt: TGTGCCAGCAGCACCCGACAGGGAAAGGACACTGAAGCTTTCTTT

clone_size: once
v_call: TRBV7-3
j_call: TRBJ2-2
d_call: TRBD1
cdr3_aa: CASSSQHRGPFTGELFF
cdr3_nt: TGTGCCAGCAGCTCGCAGCACAGGGGGCCGTTCACCGGGGAGCTGTTTTTT

clone_size: NA
v_call: TRBV27
j_call: TRBJ2-4
d_call: NA
cdr3_aa: CASSTSRGTVNIQYF
cdr3_nt: TGTGCCAGCAGTACTTCCAGGGGAACAGTAAACATTCAGTACTTC

clone_size: NA
v_call: TRBV14
j_call: TRBJ1-6
d_call: NA
cdr3_aa: CASSQGTGGHSPLHF
cdr3_nt: TGTGCCAGCAGCCAAGGAACAGGCGGCCATTCACCCCTCCACTTT

clone_size: NA
v_call: TRBV28
j_call: TRBJ2-7
d_call: TRBD2
cdr3_aa: CASQSAGTSGRSEQYF
cdr3_nt: TGTGCCAGCCAATCCGCCGGGACTAGCGGGAGGAGCGAGCAGTACTTC

clone_size: NA
v_call: TRBV20-1
j_call: TRBJ2-1
d_call: NA
cdr3_aa: CSGTESNEQFF
cdr3_nt: TGCAGTGGGACCGAGTCCAATGAGCAGTTCTTC

clone_size: NA
v_call: TRBV6-4
j_call: TRBJ1-2
d_call: TRBD1
cdr3_aa: CASSETGQGVGGYTF
cdr3_nt: TGTGCCAGCAGTGAAACGGGACAGGGGGTCGGTGGCTACACCTTC

clone_size: NA
v_call: TRBV5-1
j_call: TRBJ2-3
d_call: NA
cdr3_aa: CASSLVGYTDTQYF
cdr3_nt: TGCGCCAGCAGCTTGGTTGGCTACACAGATACGCAGTATTTT

clone_size: NA
v_call: TRBV7-2
j_call: TRBJ2-7
d_call: NA
cdr3_aa: CASSPILYEQYF
cdr3_nt: TGTGCCAGCAGCCCCATCCTTTACGAGCAGTACTTC